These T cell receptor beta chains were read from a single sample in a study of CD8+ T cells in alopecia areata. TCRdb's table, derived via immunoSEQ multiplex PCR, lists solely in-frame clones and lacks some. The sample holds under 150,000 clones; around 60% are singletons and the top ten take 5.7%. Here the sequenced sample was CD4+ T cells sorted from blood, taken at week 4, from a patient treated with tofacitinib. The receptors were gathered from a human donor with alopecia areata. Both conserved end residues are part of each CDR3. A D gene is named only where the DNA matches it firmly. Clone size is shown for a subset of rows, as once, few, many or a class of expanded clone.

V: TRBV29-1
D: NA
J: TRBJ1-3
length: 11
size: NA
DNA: TGCAGCGTTTGGCTTGGAAACACCATATATTTT
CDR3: CSVWLGNTIYF

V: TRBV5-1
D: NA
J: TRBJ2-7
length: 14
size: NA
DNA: TGCGCCAGCAGCTTGGGAAGGGAGAGGGGCGAGCAGTACTTC
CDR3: CASSLGRERGEQYF

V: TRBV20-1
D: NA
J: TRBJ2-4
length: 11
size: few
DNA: TGCAGTGCTAGCCCCCTAAACATTCAGTACTTC
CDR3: CSASPLNIQYF

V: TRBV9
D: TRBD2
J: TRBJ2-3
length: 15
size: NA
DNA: TGTGCCAGCAGCTTTGGACTAGAGCCCACAGATACGCAGTATTTT
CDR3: CASSFGLEPTDTQYF

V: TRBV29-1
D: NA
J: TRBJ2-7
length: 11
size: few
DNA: TGCAGCGTCGCGGAGGTGAACGAGCAGTACTTC
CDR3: CSVAEVNEQYF

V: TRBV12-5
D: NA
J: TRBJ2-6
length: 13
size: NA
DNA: TGTGCTAGTGGTCAATCTGGGGCCAACGTCCTGACTTTC
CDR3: CASGQSGANVLTF

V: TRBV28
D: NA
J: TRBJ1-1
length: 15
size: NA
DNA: TGTGCCAGCAGTGCCTCTAGCAGGGCTAACACTGAAGCTTTCTTT
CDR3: CASSASSRANTEAFF

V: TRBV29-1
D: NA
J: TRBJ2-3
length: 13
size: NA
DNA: TGCAGCGTTGAGCCCTCTGGCACAGATACGCAGTATTTT
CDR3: CSVEPSGTDTQYF

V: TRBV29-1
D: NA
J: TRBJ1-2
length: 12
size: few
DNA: TGCAGCGTTGAAGATCTTGGGGAATTCAACACCTTC
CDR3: CSVEDLGEFNTF

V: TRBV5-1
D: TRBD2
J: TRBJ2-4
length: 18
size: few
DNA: TGCGCCAGCAGCTTACCTACTAGCGGGAGTGTTGCCAAAAACATTCAGTACTTC
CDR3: CASSLPTSGSVAKNIQYF

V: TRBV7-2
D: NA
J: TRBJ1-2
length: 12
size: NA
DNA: TGTGCCAGCAGCTTCCAATTCTATGGCTACACCTTC
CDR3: CASSFQFYGYTF

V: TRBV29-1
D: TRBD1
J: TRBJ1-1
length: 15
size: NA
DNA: TGCAGCGTTATCACAGGGGCGGCTCTGAACACTGAAGCTTTCTTT
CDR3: CSVITGAALNTEAFF

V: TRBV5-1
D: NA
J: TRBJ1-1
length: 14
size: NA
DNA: TGCGCCAGCAGCAAGGTACAGGGGAACACTGAAGCTTTCTTT
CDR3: CASSKVQGNTEAFF

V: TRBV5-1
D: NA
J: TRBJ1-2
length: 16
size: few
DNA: TGCGCCAGCAGCTTGGAAGGATTCGTACCCCAGAGTGGCTACACCTTC
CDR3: CASSLEGFVPQSGYTF

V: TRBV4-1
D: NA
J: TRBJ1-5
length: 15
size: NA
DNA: TGCGCCAGCAGCCAATCAGGGGAGAGCAATCAGCCCCAGCATTTT
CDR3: CASSQSGESNQPQHF

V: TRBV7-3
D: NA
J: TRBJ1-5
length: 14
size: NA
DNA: TGTGCCAGCAGCCCTCGGGGGGGGCAGCAGCCCCAGCATTTT
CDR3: CASSPRGGQQPQHF

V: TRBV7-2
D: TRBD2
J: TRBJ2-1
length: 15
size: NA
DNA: TGTGCCAGCAGCGCGGGACTAGCGGGGGGCCTTGGGCAGTTCTTC
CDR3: CASSAGLAGGLGQFF

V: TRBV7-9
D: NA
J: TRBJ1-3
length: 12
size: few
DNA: TGTGCCAGCGACCTTAACGGAAACACCATATATTTT
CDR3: CASDLNGNTIYF

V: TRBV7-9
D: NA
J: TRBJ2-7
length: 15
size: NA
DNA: TGTGCCAGCAGCTTCTCCTCTCAAAGCTCCTACGAGCAGTACTTC
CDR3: CASSFSSQSSYEQYF

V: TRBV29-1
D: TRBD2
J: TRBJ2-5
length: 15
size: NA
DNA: TGCAGCGTTGAAGATAGCGGGGGGCCTAAAGAGACCCAGTACTTC
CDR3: CSVEDSGGPKETQYF

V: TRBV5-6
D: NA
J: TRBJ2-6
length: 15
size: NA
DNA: TGTGCCAGCAGCGACGTCAGCTCTGGGGCCAACGTCCTGACTTTC
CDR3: CASSDVSSGANVLTF

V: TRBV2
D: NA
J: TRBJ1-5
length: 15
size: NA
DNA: TGTGCCAGCAGTGAAATTAGACAGTTCAATCAGCCCCAGCATTTT
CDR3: CASSEIRQFNQPQHF

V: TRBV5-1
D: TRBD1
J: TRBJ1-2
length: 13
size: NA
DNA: TGCGCCAGCAGCCAGGGACAGAACTATGGCTACACCTTC
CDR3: CASSQGQNYGYTF

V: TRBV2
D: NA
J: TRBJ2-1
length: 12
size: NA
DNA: TGTGCCAGCAAAGGAGACTCAAATGAGCAGTTCTTC
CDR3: CASKGDSNEQFF

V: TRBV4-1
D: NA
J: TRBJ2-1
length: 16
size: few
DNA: TGCGCCAGCAGCCAAGATTGGGAGCCAGGAAACAATGAGCAGTTCTTC
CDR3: CASSQDWEPGNNEQFF

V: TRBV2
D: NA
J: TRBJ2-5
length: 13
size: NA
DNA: TGTGCCAGCGGCGGGGACGGACAAGAGACCCAGTACTTC
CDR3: CASGGDGQETQYF

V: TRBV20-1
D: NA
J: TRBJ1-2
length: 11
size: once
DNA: TGCAGTCCCGGGGGGGACTATGGCTACACCTTC
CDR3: CSPGGDYGYTF

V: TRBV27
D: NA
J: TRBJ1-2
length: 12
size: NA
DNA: TGTGCCAGCAGTCAACAGGGTACTGGCTACACCTTC
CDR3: CASSQQGTGYTF

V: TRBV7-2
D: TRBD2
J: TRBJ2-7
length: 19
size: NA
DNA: TGTGCCAGCAGCCCGGGACTAGCGGGAGGGCCTTTTAAGCTCTACGAGCAGTACTTC
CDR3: CASSPGLAGGPFKLYEQYF

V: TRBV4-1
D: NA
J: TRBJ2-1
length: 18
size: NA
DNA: TGCGCCAGCAGCCAAGAATTCGCAGGAGTCAGCTCCTACAATGAGCAGTTCTTC
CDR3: CASSQEFAGVSSYNEQFF

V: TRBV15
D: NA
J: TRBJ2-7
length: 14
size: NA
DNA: TGTGCCACCAGCAGAGTTCGTAGGGCGGATGAGCAGTACTTC
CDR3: CATSRVRRADEQYF

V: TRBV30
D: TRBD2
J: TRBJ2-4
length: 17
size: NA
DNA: TGTGCCTGGAGTGTACCGGGGCTAGCGGTCGCCAAAAACATTCAGTACTTC
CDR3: CAWSVPGLAVAKNIQYF

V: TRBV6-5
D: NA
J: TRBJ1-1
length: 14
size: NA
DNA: TGTGCCAGCAGTTACATGAGGGCGAACACTGAAGCTTTCTTT
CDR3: CASSYMRANTEAFF

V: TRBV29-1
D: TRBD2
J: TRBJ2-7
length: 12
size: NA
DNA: TGCAGCGTTGCTAGCGGGACCTACGAGCAGTACTTC
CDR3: CSVASGTYEQYF

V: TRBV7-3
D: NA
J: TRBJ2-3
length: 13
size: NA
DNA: TGTGCCAGCAGCTTAACAAGGGTAGATACGCAGTATTTT
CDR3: CASSLTRVDTQYF

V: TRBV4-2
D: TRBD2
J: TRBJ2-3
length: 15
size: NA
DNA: TGTGCCAGCCGACTAGCGGGGGGGTCTAAAGATACGCAGTATTTT
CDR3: CASRLAGGSKDTQYF

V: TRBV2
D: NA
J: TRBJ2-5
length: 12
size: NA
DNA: TGTGCAATTACTCCGACGGGGGAGACCCAGTACTTC
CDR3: CAITPTGETQYF

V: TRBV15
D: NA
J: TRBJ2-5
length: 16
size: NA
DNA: TGTGCCACCAGCCTCCCGGGACGGGATGGAGGAGAGACCCAGTACTTC
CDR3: CATSLPGRDGGETQYF

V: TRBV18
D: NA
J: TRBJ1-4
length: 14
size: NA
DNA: TGTGCCAGCTCACAGACGGCAACTAATGAAAAACTGTTTTTT
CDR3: CASSQTATNEKLFF

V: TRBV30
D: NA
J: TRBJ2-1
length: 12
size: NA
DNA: TGTGCCTGGAGTCGGTCCTACAATGAGCAGTTCTTC
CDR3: CAWSRSYNEQFF

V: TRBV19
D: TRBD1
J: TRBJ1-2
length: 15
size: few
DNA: TGTGCCAGTAGTGACCACAGGGGATCGGGCTATGGCTACACCTTC
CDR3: CASSDHRGSGYGYTF

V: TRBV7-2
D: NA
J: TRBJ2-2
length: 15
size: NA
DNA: TGTGCCAGCAGCTTAGCATTATCGGGAACCGGGGAGCTGTTTTTT
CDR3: CASSLALSGTGELFF

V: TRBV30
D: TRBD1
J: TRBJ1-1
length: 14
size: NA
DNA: TGTGCCTGGAGCCCGACAGGGACAAACACTGAAGCTTTCTTT
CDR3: CAWSPTGTNTEAFF

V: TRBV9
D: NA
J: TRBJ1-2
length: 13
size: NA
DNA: TGTGCCAGCAGCCAGGACAGTAACTATGGCTACACCTTC
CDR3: CASSQDSNYGYTF

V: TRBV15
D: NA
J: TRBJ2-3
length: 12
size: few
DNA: TGTGCCACCAGCAGAGTTGGAGATACGCAGTATTTT
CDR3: CATSRVGDTQYF

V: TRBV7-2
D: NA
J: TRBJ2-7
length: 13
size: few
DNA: TGTGCCAGCAGCGATGTGGGGGTGGGCGAGCAGTACTTC
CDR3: CASSDVGVGEQYF

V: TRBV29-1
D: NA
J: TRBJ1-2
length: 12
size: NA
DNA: TGCAGCGTTGGAGGAGGACTCTATGGCTACACCTTC
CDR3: CSVGGGLYGYTF

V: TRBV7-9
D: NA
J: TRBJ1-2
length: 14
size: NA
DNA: TGTGCCAGCAGTCCCGCCGGGGATGCCTATGGCTACACCTTC
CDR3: CASSPAGDAYGYTF

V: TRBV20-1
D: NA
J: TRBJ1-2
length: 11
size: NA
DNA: TGCAGTGCTAGGGTGCGCTATGGCTACACCTTC
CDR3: CSARVRYGYTF

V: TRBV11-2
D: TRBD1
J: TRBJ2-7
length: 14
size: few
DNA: TGTGCCAGCAGCAGACAGGGTAACTCCTACGAGCAGTACTTC
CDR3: CASSRQGNSYEQYF

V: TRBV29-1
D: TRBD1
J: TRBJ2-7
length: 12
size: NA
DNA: TGCAGCGTCCAAAGACAGGGCCAACGGCGGTACTTC
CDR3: CSVQRQGQRRYF

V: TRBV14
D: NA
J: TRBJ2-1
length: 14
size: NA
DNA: TGTGCCAGCAGCCAAGATATGAAGGGAAATGAGCAGTTCTTC
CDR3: CASSQDMKGNEQFF

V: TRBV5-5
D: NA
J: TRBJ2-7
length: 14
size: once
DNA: TGTGCCAGCAGCCAATACCAGGACAGTCCCGGGGAGTACTTC
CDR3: CASSQYQDSPGEYF

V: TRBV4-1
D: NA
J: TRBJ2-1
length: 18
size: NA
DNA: TGCGCCAGCAGCCCCCAAACCCCTAGCGTACACTCCTACAATGAGCAGTTCTTC
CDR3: CASSPQTPSVHSYNEQFF

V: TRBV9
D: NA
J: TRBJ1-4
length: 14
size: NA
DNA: TGTGCCAGCAGCGTAGGTTCAGGGGTTGAAAAACTGTTTTTT
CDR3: CASSVGSGVEKLFF

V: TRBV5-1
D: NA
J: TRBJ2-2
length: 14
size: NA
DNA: TGCGCCAGCAGTTCAGACACGAACACCGGGGAGCTGTTTTTT
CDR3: CASSSDTNTGELFF

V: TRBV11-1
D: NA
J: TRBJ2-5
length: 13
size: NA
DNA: TGTGCCAGCTCCTGGGGAAAACAAGAGACCCAGTACTTC
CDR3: CASSWGKQETQYF

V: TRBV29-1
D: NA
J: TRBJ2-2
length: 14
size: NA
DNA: TGCAGCGCTGCCTGGAGGGGTAACACCGGGGAGCTGTTTTTT
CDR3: CSAAWRGNTGELFF